This T cell receptor (beta chain) came from a study of T cells after yellow fever vaccination. Study as a whole: Fractions containing few cells were prepared with SMART-Seq v4 Ultra Low Input. Study-wide points: Most clones from primary vaccination were detected again post-booster (almost 98% CD4, around 90% CD8). The secondary response was weaker but peaked faster, day 5 versus 15.

This clonotype was counted a few times. The antigen is undetermined. Trimming cost V 5 bases and J 4 bases; bases outside gene matches: 7. CDR1 and CDR2 (germline): SGHTA, FQGNSA. CDR3 size: 15 residues. A 5'RACE template-switching step, the method used to make TCR cDNA, added a universal primer site and UMIs. From the 5' RACE reads, TCRdb called clonotypes with MiXCR, one entry per CDR3 protein. The table records about 340,000 distinct CDR3 sequences, about 8.7% of them present only once. The sequence derives from a man aged 18 to 35 who received the YFV17D yellow fever vaccine. V gene TRBV7-2 combines with J gene TRBJ2-5; 10 bases are a match to TRBD1. This specimen was PBMCs, taken on the day of the first yellow fever vaccination. CDR3 residues: CASSPGQGDRETQYF. CDR3 DNA: TGTGCCAGCAGCCCCGGACAGGGGGATCGAGAGACCCAGTACTTC.